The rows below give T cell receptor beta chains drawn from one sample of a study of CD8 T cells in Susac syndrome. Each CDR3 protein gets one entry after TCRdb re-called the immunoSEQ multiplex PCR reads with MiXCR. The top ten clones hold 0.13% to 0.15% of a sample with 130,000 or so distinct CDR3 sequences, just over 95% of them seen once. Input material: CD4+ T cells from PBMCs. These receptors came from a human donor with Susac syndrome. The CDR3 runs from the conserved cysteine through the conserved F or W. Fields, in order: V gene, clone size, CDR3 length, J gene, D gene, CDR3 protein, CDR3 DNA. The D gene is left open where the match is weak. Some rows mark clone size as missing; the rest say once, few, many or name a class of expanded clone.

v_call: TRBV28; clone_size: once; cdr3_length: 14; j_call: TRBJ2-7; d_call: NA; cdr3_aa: CASSAYGTYDEQYF; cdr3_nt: TGTGCCAGCAGTGCTTATGGGACTTATGACGAGCAGTACTTC
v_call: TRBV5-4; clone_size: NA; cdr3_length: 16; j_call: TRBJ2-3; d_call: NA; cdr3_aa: CASSSPLAEFTDTQYF; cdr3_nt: TGTGCCAGCAGCTCACCCCTGGCGGAATTCACAGATACGCAGTATTTT
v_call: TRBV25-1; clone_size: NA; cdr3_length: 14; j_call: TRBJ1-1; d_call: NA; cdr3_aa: CASSETARNTEAFF; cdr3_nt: TGTGCCAGCAGTGAGACAGCGCGGAACACTGAAGCTTTCTTT
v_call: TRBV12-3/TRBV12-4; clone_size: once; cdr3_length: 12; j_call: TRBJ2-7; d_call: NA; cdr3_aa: CASTPTRGEQYF; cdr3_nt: TGTGCCAGCACCCCAACGAGGGGCGAGCAGTACTTC
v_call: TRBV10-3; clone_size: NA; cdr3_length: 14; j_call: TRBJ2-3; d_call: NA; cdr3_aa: CAISESKITDTQYF; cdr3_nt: TGTGCCATCAGTGAGTCAAAGATCACAGATACGCAGTATTTT
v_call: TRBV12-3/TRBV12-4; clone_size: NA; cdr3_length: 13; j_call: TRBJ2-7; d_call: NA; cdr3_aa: CASRGGRTYEQYF; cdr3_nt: TGTGCCAGCAGGGGGGGGCGCACCTACGAGCAGTACTTC
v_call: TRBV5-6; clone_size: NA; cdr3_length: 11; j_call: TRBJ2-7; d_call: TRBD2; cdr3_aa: CASGRENEQYF; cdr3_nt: TGTGCCAGCGGGCGGGAGAACGAGCAGTACTTC
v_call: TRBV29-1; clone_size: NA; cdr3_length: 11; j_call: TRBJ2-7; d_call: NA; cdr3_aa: CSGLDSYEQYF; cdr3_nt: TGCAGCGGACTAGACTCCTACGAGCAGTACTTC
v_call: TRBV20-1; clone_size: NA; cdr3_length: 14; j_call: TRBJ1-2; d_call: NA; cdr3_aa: CSAREGQDLYGYTF; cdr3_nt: TGCAGTGCTAGAGAAGGGCAGGATCTCTATGGCTACACCTTC
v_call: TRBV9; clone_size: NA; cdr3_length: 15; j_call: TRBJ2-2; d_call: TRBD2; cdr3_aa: CASSPSGRRSGELFF; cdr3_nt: TGTGCCAGCAGCCCTAGCGGGAGGAGATCCGGGGAGCTGTTTTTT
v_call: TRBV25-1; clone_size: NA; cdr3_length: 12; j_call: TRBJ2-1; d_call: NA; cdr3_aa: CASSGRFNEQFF; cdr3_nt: TGTGCCAGCAGTGGCCGGTTCAATGAGCAGTTCTTC
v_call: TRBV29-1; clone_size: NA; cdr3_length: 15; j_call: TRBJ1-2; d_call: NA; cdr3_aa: CSARAGGGADYGYTF; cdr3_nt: TGCAGCGCCCGAGCCGGGGGGGGCGCGGACTATGGCTACACCTTC
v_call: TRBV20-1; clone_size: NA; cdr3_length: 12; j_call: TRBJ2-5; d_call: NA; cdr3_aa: CSAKASGETQYF; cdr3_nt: TGCAGTGCTAAAGCTTCAGGGGAGACCCAGTACTTC
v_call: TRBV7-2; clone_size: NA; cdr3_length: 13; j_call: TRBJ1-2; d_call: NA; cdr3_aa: CASSLVDLYGYTF; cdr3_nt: TGTGCCAGCAGCCTAGTGGACCTCTATGGCTACACCTTC
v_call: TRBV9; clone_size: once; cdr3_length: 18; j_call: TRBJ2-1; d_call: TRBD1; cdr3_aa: CASSRGTGMYGTGNEQFF; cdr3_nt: TGTGCCAGCAGCCGCGGGACAGGGATGTACGGTACGGGCAATGAGCAGTTCTTC
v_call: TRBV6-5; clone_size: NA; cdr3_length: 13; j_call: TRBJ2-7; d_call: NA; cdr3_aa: CATQNRVLGEQYF; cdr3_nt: TGTGCCACCCAAAATAGGGTCCTGGGCGAGCAGTACTTC
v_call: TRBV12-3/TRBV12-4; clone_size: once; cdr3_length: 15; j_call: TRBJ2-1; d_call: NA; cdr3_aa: CASSPRWEAYNEQFF; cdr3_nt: TGTGCCAGCAGTCCCAGGTGGGAGGCCTACAATGAGCAGTTCTTC
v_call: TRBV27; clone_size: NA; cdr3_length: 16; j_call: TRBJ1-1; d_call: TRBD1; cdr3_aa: CASSSRGGALGAEAFF; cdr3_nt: TGTGCCAGCAGTTCCCGAGGGGGCGCTTTAGGCGCTGAAGCTTTCTTT
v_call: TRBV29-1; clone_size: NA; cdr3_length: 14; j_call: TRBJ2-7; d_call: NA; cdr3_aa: CSVRIRAGPYEQYF; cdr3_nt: TGCAGCGTTCGAATCCGGGCCGGTCCCTACGAGCAGTACTTC
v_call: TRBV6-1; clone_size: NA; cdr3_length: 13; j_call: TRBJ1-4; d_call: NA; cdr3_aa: CASSERGHEKLFF; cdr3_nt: TGTGCCAGCAGTGAACGGGGCCACGAAAAACTGTTTTTT
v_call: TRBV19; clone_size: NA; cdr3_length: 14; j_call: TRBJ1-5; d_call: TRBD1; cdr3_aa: CASSIWQGGQPQHF; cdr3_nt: TGTGCCAGTAGTATCTGGCAGGGGGGTCAGCCCCAGCATTTT
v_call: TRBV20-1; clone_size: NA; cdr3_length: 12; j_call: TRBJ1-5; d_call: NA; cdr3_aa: CSALRIGQPQHF; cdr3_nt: TGCAGTGCGCTACGGATCGGCCAGCCCCAGCATTTT
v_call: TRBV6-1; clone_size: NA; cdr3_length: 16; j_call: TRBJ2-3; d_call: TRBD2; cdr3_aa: CASSRLAGVGTDTQYF; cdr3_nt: TGTGCCAGCAGCCGACTAGCGGGAGTAGGGACAGATACGCAGTATTTT
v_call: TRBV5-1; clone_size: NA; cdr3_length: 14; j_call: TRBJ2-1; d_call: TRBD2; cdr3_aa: CASGSGDSYNEQFF; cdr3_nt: TGCGCCAGCGGGAGCGGGGACTCCTACAATGAGCAGTTCTTC
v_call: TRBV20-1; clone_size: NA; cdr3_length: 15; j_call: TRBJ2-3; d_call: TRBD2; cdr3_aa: CSAPPGTSGTDTQYF; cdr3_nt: TGCAGTGCTCCTCCCGGGACTAGCGGCACAGATACGCAGTATTTT
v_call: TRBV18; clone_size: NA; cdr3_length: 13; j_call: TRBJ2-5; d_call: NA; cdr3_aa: CASLSTTQETQYF; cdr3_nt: TGTGCCAGCTTATCAACAACTCAAGAGACCCAGTACTTC
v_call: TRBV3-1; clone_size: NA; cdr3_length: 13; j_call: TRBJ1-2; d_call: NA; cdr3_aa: CASSLTGTYGYTF; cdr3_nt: TGTGCCAGCAGCCTTACCGGGACCTATGGCTACACCTTC
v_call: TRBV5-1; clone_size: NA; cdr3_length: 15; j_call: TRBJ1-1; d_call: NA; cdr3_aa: CASSPEEAMNTEAFF; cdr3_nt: TGCGCCAGCAGCCCTGAAGAAGCCATGAACACTGAAGCTTTCTTT
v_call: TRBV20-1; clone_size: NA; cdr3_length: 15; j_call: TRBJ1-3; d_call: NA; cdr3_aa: CSARPGTNSGNTIYF; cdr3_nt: TGCAGTGCTAGACCCGGGACAAACTCTGGAAACACCATATATTTT
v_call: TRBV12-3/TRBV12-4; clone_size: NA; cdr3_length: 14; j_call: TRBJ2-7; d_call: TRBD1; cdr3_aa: CASRSDRGEHEQYF; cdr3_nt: TGTGCCAGCAGGTCAGACAGGGGTGAACACGAGCAGTACTTC
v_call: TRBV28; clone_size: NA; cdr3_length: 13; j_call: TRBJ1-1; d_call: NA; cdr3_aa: CASTSQGVREAFF; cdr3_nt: TGTGCCAGCACCTCGCAGGGTGTGAGAGAAGCTTTCTTT
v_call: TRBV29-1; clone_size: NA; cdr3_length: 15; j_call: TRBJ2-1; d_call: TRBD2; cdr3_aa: CSVGISGRSNNEQFF; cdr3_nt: TGCAGCGTTGGGATTAGCGGGAGGTCGAACAATGAGCAGTTCTTC
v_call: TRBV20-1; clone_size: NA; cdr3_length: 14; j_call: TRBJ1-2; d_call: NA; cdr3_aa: CSARDAGLDYGYTF; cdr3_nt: TGCAGTGCTAGAGATGCAGGTCTAGACTATGGCTACACCTTC